This T cell receptor (beta chain) was found in a study of blood T cells in healthy people across ages. Healthy Caucasian individuals from Russia aged 6 to 90 served as donors. For the second PCR, which ran for 7 to 11 cycles, a sample-barcoded 5' primer and a J-beta primer mix were used. TCRdb re-called the 5' RACE reads with MiXCR, one entry per CDR3 protein. The sample has 650,000 to 1,000,000 distinct CDR3 sequences; 30% to 45% are singletons. In this sample, this clonotype turned up a few times. Germline-derived CDR1 and CDR2 are LGHNA and YSLEER. V was shortened by 4 bases and J by 3 bases, with 16 bases between the two germline ends. The CDR3 runs 16 residues.

The TCR comes from a man between 18 and 29 years old in good health. Sequencing was performed on blood. V gene TRBV4-3 combines with J gene TRBJ2-1; a possible D gene is TRBD2 (6 bases). Written as DNA, the CDR3 is TGCGCCAGCAGCCGCAGCGGAGGGGCCATCTACAATGAGCAGTTCTTC. Encoded protein: CASSRSGGAIYNEQFF.